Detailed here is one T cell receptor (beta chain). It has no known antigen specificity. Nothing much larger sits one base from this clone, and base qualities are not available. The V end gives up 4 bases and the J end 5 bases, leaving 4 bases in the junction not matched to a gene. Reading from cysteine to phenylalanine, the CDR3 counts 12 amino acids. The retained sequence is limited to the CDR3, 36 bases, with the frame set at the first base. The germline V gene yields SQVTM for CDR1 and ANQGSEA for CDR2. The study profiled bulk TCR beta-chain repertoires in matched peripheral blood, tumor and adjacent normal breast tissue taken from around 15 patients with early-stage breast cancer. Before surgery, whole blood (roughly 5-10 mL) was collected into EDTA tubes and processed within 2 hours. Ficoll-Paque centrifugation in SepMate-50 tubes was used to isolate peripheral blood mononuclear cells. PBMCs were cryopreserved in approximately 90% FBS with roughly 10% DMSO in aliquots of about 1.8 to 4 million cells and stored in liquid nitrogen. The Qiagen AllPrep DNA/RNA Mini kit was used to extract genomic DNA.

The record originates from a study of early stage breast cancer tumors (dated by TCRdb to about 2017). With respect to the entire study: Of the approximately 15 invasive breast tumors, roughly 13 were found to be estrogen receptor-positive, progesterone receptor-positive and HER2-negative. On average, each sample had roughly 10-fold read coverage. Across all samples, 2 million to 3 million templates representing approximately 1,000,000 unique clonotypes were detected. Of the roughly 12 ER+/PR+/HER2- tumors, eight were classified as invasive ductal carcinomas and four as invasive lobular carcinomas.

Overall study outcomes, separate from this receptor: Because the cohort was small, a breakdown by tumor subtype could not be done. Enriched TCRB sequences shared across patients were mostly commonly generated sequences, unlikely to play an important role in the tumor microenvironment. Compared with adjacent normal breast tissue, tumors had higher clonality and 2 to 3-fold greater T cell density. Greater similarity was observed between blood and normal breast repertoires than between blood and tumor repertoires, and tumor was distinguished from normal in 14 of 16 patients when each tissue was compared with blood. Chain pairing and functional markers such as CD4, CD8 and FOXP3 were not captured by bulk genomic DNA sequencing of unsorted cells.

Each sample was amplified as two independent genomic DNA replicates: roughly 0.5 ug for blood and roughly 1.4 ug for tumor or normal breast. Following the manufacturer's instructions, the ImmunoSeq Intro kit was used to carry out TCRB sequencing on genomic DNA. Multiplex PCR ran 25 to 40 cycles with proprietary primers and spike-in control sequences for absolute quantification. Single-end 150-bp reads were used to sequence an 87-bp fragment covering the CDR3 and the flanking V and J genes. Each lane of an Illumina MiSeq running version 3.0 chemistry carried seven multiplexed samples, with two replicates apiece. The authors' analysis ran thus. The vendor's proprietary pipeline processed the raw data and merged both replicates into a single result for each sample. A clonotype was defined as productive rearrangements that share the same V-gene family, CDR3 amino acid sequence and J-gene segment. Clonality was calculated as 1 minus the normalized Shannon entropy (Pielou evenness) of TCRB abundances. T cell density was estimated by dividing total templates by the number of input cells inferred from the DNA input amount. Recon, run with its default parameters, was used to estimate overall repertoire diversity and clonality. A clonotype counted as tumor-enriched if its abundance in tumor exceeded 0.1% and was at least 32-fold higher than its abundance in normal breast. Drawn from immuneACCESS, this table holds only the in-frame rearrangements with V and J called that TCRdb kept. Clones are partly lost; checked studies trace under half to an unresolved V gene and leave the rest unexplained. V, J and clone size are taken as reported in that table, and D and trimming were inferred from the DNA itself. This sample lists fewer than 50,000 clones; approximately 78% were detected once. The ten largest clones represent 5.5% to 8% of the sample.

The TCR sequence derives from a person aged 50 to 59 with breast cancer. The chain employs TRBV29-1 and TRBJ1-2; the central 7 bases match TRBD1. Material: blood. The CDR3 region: CSVVGTAYGYTF. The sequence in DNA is TGCAGCGTTGTTGGGACAGCTTATGGCTACACCTTC.